What follows are 32 T cell receptor beta chains derived from one specimen sequenced in a study of identical twins. MiXCR, run by TCRdb on the 5' RACE reads, gives a single entry per CDR3 protein. Among hundreds of thousands of distinct CDR3 sequences, 6% to 6.5% were seen once, and the ten largest hold roughly 2%. The sequenced material came from naive T cells sorted from blood. All receptors come from a young man in good health.

This clonotype was counted many times. V is TRBV5-1 and J is TRBJ1-4; D call uncertain. V dropped 3 bases and J dropped 4 bases, with 16 bases sitting between them. Germline V lookup: CDR1 SGHRS, CDR2 YFSETQ. This CDR3 comprises 16 residues. The CDR3 is CASSSAYRDLNEKLFF. CDR3 DNA sequence: TGCGCCAGCAGCTCGGCCTACAGAGACCTTAATGAAAAACTGTTTTTT. Using reference TRBV5-1 and TRBJ1-4 for the parts outside the CDR3, the full variable domain is KAGVTQTPRYLIKTRGQQVTLSCSPISGHRSVSWYQQTPGQGLQFLFEYFSETQRNKGNFPGRFSGRQFSNSRSEMNVSTLELGDSALYLCASSSAYRDLNEKLFFGSGTQLSVL.

This clonotype was counted only a few times. This chain joins TRBV5-1 and TRBJ2-2; 11 bases are a match to TRBD2. Germline assignment: CDR1 SGHRS and CDR2 YFSETQ. With V trimmed by 7 bases and J by 0 bases, 8 bases remained unmatched. This CDR3 contains 17 residues. The CDR3 loop reads CASQLTSGNPNTGELFF. The CDR3 nucleotides are TGCGCCAGCCAATTGACTAGCGGGAACCCGAACACCGGGGAGCTGTTTTTT.

J is TRBJ1-4 and V is TRBV25-1; tentative D call: TRBD1 (5 bases). The ends were cut back, 6 bases at V and 4 bases at J, with 9 bases in the middle. The CDR3 consists of 13 residues. The germline V gene encodes CDR1 MGHDK and CDR2 SYGVNS. The CDR3 reads CASRGPNNEKLFF. CDR3 DNA sequence: TGTGCCAGCAGGGGACCGAATAATGAAAAACTGTTTTTT.

This clonotype showed up many times. The V call is TRBV6-5, the J call TRBJ2-5, with no clear D. The CDR3 totals 13 residues. Germline values: CDR1 MNHEY, CDR2 SVGAGI. V shed 0 bases and J shed 5 bases, with 7 bases lying between them. The CDR3 DNA reads TGTGCCAGCAGTTACTCCCATGCGGAGACCCAGTACTTC. This translates into CASSYSHAETQYF.

Ten or more counts support this clonotype. The V call is TRBV29-1, the J call TRBJ2-5; 9 nucleotides align to TRBD1. Germline assignment: CDR1 SQVTM and CDR2 ANQGSEA. The CDR3 consists of 12 residues. The ends lost 7 bases at V and 5 bases at J; junction bases unmatched: 5. The CDR3 region is CSAGTGGETQYF. DNA for the CDR3: TGCAGCGCAGGAACAGGGGGCGAGACCCAGTACTTC.

The chain has TRBV9 and TRBJ2-5; 8 nucleotides match TRBD2. CDR3 length: 14 amino acids. Trimming removed 0 bases from V and 7 bases from J; junction bases left unmatched: 5. CDR1 and CDR2 from the germline V gene are SGDLS and YYNGEE. The CDR3 here is CASSVGAGEVTQYF. The CDR3 DNA reads as TGTGCCAGCAGCGTAGGAGCGGGAGAGGTGACCCAGTACTTC.

In regard to this clonotype: A read error may account for a junction end that differs from germline. The chain uses TRBV29-1 and TRBJ2-1, with 15 bases that match TRBD2. The CDR3 extends over 14 amino acids. From germline, CDR1 is SQVTM and CDR2 ANQGSEA. The CDR3 DNA is TGCAGCGTGGATGGGACTAGCGGGAGGAATGAGCGGTTCTTC. The encoded protein is CSVDGTSGRNERFF.

V and J are TRBV4-2 and TRBJ2-3; D is uncertain. This CDR3 region has 14 residues. CDR1 and CDR2 (germline): LGHNA, YNFKEQ. V lost 3 bases to trimming and J lost 3 bases, with 10 bases between them. CDR3 bases: TGTGCCAGCAGCCAGGGAATTGAGACAGATACGCAGTATTTT. Translating it yields CASSQGIETDTQYF.

V is TRBV12-3 or TRBV12-4 and J is TRBJ2-1; TRBD2 is a possible D gene (6 bases). Trimming pared 6 bases from V and 0 bases from J, leaving 15 bases between. This CDR3 is built from 16 residues. The chain's CDR3 is CASSPGGKSSYNEQFF. The CDR3 DNA reads TGTGCCAGCAGCCCTGGCGGGAAGAGCTCCTACAATGAGCAGTTCTTC.

The chain recombines TRBV2 with TRBJ1-1; unclear D gene. Germline lookup yields CDR1 SNHLY and CDR2 FYNNEI. This CDR3 is 12 amino acids long. Deletions cut 4 bases from V and 7 bases from J, with 10 bases between. CDR3 sequence reads: CASSGWNGEAFF. The CDR3 DNA is TGTGCCAGCAGTGGATGGAACGGTGAAGCTTTCTTT.

A word on this clonotype: A read error may be the cause here, since a much bigger clone is one base away. The rearrangement joins TRBV29-1 to TRBJ1-1; D gene ambiguous. The CDR3 totals 8 residues. In germline, CDR1 is SQVTM, CDR2 ANQGSEA. The CDR3 loop is CSAEEEDF. The DNA for the CDR3 is TGCAGCGCTGAAGAGGAGGATTTT.

The rearrangement uses TRBV5-6 and TRBJ2-3, with 11 bases lining up with TRBD2. This CDR3 spans 15 amino acids. V dropped 3 bases and J dropped 5; count of bases not matched to a gene: 5. Germline V gene sequence: CDR1 SGHDT, CDR2 YYEEEE. CDR3: CASSSRLAGRDTQYF. CDR3 coding DNA: TGTGCCAGCAGCTCGAGACTAGCGGGACGAGATACGCAGTATTTT.

There are many counts of this clonotype. The rearrangement uses TRBV29-1 and TRBJ2-1; D possibly corresponds to TRBD2 (5 bases). Germline values: CDR1 SQVTM, CDR2 ANQGSEA. V was pared by 4 bases and J by 0 bases, with 10 bases between. The CDR3 covers 14 residues. The CDR3: CSVGVARSYNEQFF. In DNA form, the CDR3 reads TGCAGCGTTGGTGTAGCGCGCTCCTACAATGAGCAGTTCTTC.

This clonotype was seen at least ten times. This sequence joins TRBV6-5 and TRBJ1-1; D is possibly TRBD1 (6 bases). This CDR3 has 15 amino acids. Germline CDR1 MNHEY, CDR2 SVGAGI. V shed 0 bases and J shed 0 bases, with 8 bases lying between them. The CDR3 sequence is CASSYSGTLNTEAFF. CDR3 bases: TGTGCCAGCAGTTACTCTGGGACACTGAACACTGAAGCTTTCTTT.

There are many counts of this clonotype. V gene TRBV15 combines with J gene TRBJ2-7, with 8 bases lining up with TRBD2. V shed 5 bases and J 2 bases; nucleotides not matched to a gene: 5. Germline loops: CDR1 LNHNV, CDR2 YYDKDF (reference sequence). The CDR3 has 14 residues. CDR3 sequence reads: CATSGAGDAYEQYF. In nucleotides, the CDR3 is TGTGCCACCAGCGGAGCGGGAGACGCCTACGAGCAGTACTTC.

A few counts support this clonotype. This chain connects TRBV30 to TRBJ2-2; 9 bases match TRBD2. From germline, CDR1 is GTSNPN and CDR2 SVGIG (reference sequence). V lost 1 base and J lost 6; bases outside the gene matches: 3. CDR3 length: 14 amino acids. CDR3 nucleotide sequence: TGTGCCTGGAGTGCCCTAGCGGGGTCCGGGGAGCTGTTTTTT. This sequence encodes CAWSALAGSGELFF. The variable domain in full, with the rest retrieved from reference TRBV30 and TRBJ2-2, is SQTIHQWPATLVQPVGSPLSLECTVEGTSNPNLYWYRQAAGRGLQLLFYSVGIGQISSEVPQNLSASRPQDRQFILSSKKLLLSDSGFYLCAWSALAGSGELFFGEGSRLTVL.

There are many counts of this clonotype. The V gene is TRBV12-3 or TRBV12-4, the J gene TRBJ2-1; TRBD1 matches 10 bases. The V and J ends lost 4 bases and 2 bases, in that order; junction bases with no gene match: 8. The CDR3 consists of 17 residues. The CDR3, as DNA: TGTGCCAGCAGTTCTGCGGGAGACAGGGGGCCCTACAATGAGCAGTTCTTC. This codes for CASSSAGDRGPYNEQFF.

This clonotype was picked up many times. The V call is TRBV12-3 or TRBV12-4, the J call TRBJ2-3, with no clear D. Trimming took 5 bases from V and 0 from J, leaving 12 bases between them. The CDR3 contains 15 residues. The CDR3 nucleotides are TGTGCCAGCAGTACCTCCACTTTTAGCACAGATACGCAGTATTTT. Its protein is CASSTSTFSTDTQYF.

The chain is built from TRBV12-3 or TRBV12-4 and TRBJ2-1; 7 bases are a match to TRBD1. This CDR3 has 15 amino acids. V was clipped by 5 bases and J by 2 bases; unmatched bases: 6. The CDR3: CASSHTGDTYNEQFF. The CDR3 region has the DNA TGTGCCAGCAGTCATACAGGGGACACCTACAATGAGCAGTTCTTC.

This clonotype has at least ten counts. The chain recombines TRBV25-1 with TRBJ1-4; D is uncertain. This CDR3 contains 11 residues. V was shortened by 6 bases and J by 4 bases, with 3 bases between the two germline ends. Germline V lookup: CDR1 MGHDK, CDR2 SYGVNS. CDR3: CASRLNEKLFF. The CDR3 DNA is TGTGCCAGCAGACTTAATGAAAAACTGTTTTTT.

The V and J genes are TRBV20-1 and TRBJ2-1, with 11 bases lining up with TRBD2. CDR3 length equals 16 residues. Germline V gives CDR1 DFQATT, CDR2 SNEGSKA (reference sequence). Losses at the gene ends were 8 bases for V and 6 bases for J; bases not matched to a gene: 15. The CDR3 region is CSTLDRGLAGSNEQFF. The CDR3, as DNA: TGCAGTACTCTGGACAGAGGACTAGCGGGTAGCAATGAGCAGTTCTTC.

This clonotype was counted ten times or more. This chain links TRBV12-3 or TRBV12-4 with TRBJ2-5; D perhaps matches TRBD1 (5 bases). V dropped 8 bases and J dropped 0 bases, with 10 bases sitting between them. The CDR3 runs 13 residues. The CDR3 region has the DNA TGTGCCAGCGGACGACAGAACCAAGAGACCCAGTACTTC. It is translated as CASGRQNQETQYF.

The sample holds many counts of this clonotype. The chain has TRBV5-5 and TRBJ2-7; D ambiguous. The CDR3 is 12 amino acids. V shed 4 bases and J shed 7 bases, with 12 bases lying between them. Germline CDR1 and CDR2: SGHKS and YYEKEE (reference sequence). The CDR3 spells CASSRPLGEQYV. CDR3 DNA: TGTGCCAGCAGCCGCCCCTTAGGGGAGCAGTACGTC.

This clonotype was seen a few times. The chain joins TRBV20-1 to TRBJ2-1; D unclear. This CDR3 has 16 residues. V was trimmed by 4 bases and J by 0 bases, leaving 16 bases between them. Germline lookup yields CDR1 DFQATT and CDR2 SNEGSKA (reference sequence). The CDR3 reads CSAKTPGGVSYNEQFF. Here the CDR3 DNA reads TGCAGTGCTAAAACACCAGGCGGAGTCTCCTACAATGAGCAGTTCTTC.

The V gene is TRBV6-1, the J gene TRBJ2-1; 10 positions match TRBD2. This CDR3 has 15 residues. Germline V gives CDR1 MNHNS, CDR2 SASEGT. After removal of 6 bases from V and 5 bases from J, the junction contained 7 bases not matched to a gene. CDR3 loop: CASRAGTSANNEQFF. The CDR3 DNA is TGTGCCAGCAGGGCCGGGACTAGCGCGAACAATGAGCAGTTCTTC.

This clonotype was seen ten or more times. This sequence joins TRBV7-9 and TRBJ1-4; perhaps TRBD1 as D (5 bases). The CDR3 consists of 16 residues. CDR1 and CDR2 (germline): SEHNR, FQNEAQ (reference sequence). Trimming left V 4 bases short and J 5 bases short, with 17 bases between. This chain's CDR3 is CASSSKTARVNEKLFF. The CDR3 region has the DNA TGTGCCAGCAGCTCAAAGACAGCTAGGGTGAATGAAAAACTGTTTTTT.

The chain recombines TRBV12-3 or TRBV12-4 with TRBJ2-5, with TRBD1 identical over 8 bases. CDR3 length: 16 residues. The ends lost 3 bases at V and 0 bases at J; junction bases unmatched: 6. CDR3 protein: CASSLGTGQDQETQYF. DNA for the CDR3: TGTGCCAGCAGTTTGGGGACAGGCCAAGACCAAGAGACCCAGTACTTC.

At least ten counts were recorded for this clonotype. The V gene is TRBV11-2, the J gene TRBJ2-1; a possible D gene is TRBD2 (5 bases). Trimming took 5 bases from V and 0 from J, leaving 14 bases between them. CDR1 and CDR2 from the germline V gene are SGHAT and FQNNGV. The length of the CDR3 is 16 residues. The CDR3 nucleotides are TGTGCCAGCAGCCTAACGAGGGATACCTCCTACAATGAGCAGTTCTTC. It encodes CASSLTRDTSYNEQFF.

This clonotype was counted a few times. The chain uses TRBV28 and TRBJ2-5; 9 nucleotides agree with TRBD1. Germline V gene lookup returns CDR1 MDHEN and CDR2 SYDVKM. This CDR3 is built from 16 residues. J gave up 2 bases and V 6 bases, and 10 bases lay outside the gene matches. The CDR3 coding sequence is TGTGCCAGCAGCAAGGCCGGGACAGGGTTTCAAGAGACCCAGTACTTC. Its protein product is CASSKAGTGFQETQYF.

The chain couples TRBV2 to TRBJ2-7; a weak D match, TRBD2 (5 bases). Germline V gene lookup returns CDR1 SNHLY and CDR2 FYNNEI. This CDR3 region has 13 residues. The V end lost 4 bases, the J end lost 12 bases, and 19 bases lay between the germline ends. The chain's CDR3 is CASSGLASLVWYV. CDR3 in DNA: TGTGCCAGCAGTGGGTTAGCGTCGCTCGTCTGGTACGTC.

This clonotype was counted ten times or more. V is TRBV20-1 and J is TRBJ1-6; no firm D call. CDR3 length equals 15 residues. CDR1 and CDR2 (germline): DFQATT, SNEGSKA (reference sequence). V was shortened by 4 bases and J by 0 bases, with 10 bases between the two germline ends. CDR3 region: CSATSGLSYNSPLHF. The CDR3 bases are TGCAGTGCTACAAGCGGGCTCTCCTATAATTCACCCCTCCACTTT.

The chain couples TRBV4-2 to TRBJ2-3, with D possibly being TRBD2 (5 bases). In germline, CDR1 is LGHNA, CDR2 YNFKEQ. This CDR3 is 18 amino acids long. The V end was cut by 0 bases, the J end by 2 bases, with 18 bases between. The CDR3 nucleotides read TGTGCCAGCAGCCAAGATAGAAGCGGCGGTAGTTACACAGATACGCAGTATTTT. Translated: CASSQDRSGGSYTDTQYF.